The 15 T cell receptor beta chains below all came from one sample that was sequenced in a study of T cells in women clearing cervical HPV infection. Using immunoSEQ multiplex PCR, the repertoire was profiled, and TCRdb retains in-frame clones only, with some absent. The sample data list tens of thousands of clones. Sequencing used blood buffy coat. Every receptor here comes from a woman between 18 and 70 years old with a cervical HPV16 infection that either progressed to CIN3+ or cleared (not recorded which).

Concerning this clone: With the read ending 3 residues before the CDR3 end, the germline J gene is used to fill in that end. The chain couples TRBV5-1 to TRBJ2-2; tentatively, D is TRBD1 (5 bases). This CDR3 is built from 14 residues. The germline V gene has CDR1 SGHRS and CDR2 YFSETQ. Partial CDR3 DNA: TGCGCCAGCAGCTTGTCCAGGGAAAATTCACCG. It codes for CASSLSRENSP. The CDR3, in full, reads CASSLSRENSPLFF.

The DNA read from the CDR3 is TGTGCCAGTAGTATTGAGAGGACAGAGAGTTACGAG. Its translation: CASSIERTESYE. The full CDR3 reads CASSIERTESYEQYF. The rearrangement links TRBV19 to TRBJ2-7; possible D gene TRBD1, 6 bases. The read ends 3 residues before the CDR3 terminus; that terminus is restored from the germline J gene. Trimming removed 3 bases at V and 4 bases at J, with 16 bases between. The length of the CDR3 is 15 residues. Germline CDR1 reads LNHDA; CDR2 reads SQIVND (reference sequence).

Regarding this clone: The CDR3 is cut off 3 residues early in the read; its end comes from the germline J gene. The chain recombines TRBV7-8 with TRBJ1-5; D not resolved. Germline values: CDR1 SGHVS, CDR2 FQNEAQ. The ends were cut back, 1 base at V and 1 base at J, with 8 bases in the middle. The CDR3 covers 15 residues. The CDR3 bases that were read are TGTGCCAGCAGCTTAGGGGTAGGGAGCAATCAGCCC. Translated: CASSLGVGSNQP. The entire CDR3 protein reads CASSLGVGSNQPQHF. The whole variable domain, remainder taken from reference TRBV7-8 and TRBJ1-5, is GAGVSQSPRYKVAKRGQDVALRCDPISGHVSLFWYQQALGQGPEFLTYFQNEAQLDKSGLPSDRFFAERPEGSVSTLKIQRTQQEDSAVYLCASSLGVGSNQPQHFGDGTRLSIL.

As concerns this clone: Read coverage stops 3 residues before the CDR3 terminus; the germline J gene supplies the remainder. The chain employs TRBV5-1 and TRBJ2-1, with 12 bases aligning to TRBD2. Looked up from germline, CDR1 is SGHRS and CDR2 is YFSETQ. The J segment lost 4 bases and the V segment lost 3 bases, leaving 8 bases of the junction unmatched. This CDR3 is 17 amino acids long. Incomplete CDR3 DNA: TGCGCCAGCAGCTCGCGCGGACTAGCGGGAAGATACAATGAG. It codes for CASSSRGLAGRYNE. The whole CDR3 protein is CASSSRGLAGRYNEQFF.

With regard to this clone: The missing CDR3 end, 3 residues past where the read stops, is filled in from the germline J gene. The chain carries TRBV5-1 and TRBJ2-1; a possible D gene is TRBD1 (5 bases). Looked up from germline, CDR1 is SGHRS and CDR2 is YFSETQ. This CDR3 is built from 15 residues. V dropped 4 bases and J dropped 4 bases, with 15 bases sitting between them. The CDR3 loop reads CASSPTGTPYNEQFF. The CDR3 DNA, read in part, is TGCGCCAGCAGCCCAACAGGCACTCCTTACAATGAG.

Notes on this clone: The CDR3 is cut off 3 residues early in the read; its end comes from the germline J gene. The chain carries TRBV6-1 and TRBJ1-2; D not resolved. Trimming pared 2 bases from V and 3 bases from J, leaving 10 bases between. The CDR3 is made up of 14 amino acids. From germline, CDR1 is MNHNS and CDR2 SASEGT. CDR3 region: CASSESPVHYGYTF. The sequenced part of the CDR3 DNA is TGTGCCAGCAGTGAATCCCCAGTCCACTATGGC.

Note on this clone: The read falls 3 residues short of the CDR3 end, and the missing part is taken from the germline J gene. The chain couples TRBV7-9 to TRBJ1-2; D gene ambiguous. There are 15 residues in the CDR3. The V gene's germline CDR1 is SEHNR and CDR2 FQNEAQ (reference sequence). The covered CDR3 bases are TGTGCCAGCAGCTCGTCGCGGGAGGCGTCCTACGAC. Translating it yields CASSSSREASYD. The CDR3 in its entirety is CASSSSREASYDYTF. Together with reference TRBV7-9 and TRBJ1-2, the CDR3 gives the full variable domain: DTGVSQNPRHKITKRGQNVTFRCDPISEHNRLYWYRQTLGQGPEFLTYFQNEAQLEKSRLLSDRFSAERPKGSFSTLEIQRTEQGDSAMYLCASSSSREASYDYTFGSGTRLTVV.

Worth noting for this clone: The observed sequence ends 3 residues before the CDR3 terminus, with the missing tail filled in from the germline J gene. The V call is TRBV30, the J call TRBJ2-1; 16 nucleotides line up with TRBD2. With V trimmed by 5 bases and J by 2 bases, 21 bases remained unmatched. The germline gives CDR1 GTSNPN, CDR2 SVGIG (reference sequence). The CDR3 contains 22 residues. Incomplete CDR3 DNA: TGTGCCTGGCTGGGCGGGAGCGGGAATGCCGGGACTAGCGGGAGGGCCTACAATGAG. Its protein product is CAWLGGSGNAGTSGRAYNE. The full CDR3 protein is CAWLGGSGNAGTSGRAYNEQFF.

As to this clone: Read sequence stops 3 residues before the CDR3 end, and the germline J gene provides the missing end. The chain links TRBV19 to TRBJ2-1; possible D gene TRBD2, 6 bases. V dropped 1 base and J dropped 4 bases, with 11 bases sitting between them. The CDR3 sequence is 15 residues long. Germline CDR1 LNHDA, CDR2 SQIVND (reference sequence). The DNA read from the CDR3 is TGTGCCAGTAGTATAGGCGGCGGGATTTACAATGAG. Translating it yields CASSIGGGIYNE. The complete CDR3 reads CASSIGGGIYNEQFF.

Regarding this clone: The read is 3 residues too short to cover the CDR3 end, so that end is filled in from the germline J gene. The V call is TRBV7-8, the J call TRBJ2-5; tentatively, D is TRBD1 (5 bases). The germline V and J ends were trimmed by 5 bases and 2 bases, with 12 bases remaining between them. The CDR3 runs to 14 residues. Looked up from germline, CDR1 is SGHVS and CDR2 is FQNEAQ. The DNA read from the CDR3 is TGTGCCAGCAGCGAAAGGGGAACTCAAGAGACC. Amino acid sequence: CASSERGTQET. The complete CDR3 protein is CASSERGTQETQYF.

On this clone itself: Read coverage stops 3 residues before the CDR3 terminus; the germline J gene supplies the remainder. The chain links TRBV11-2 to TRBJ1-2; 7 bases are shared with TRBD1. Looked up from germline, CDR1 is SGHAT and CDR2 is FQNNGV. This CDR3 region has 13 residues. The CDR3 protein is CASSIREGAGYTF. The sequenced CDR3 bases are TGTGCCAGCAGCATCCGGGAGGGGGCAGGC.

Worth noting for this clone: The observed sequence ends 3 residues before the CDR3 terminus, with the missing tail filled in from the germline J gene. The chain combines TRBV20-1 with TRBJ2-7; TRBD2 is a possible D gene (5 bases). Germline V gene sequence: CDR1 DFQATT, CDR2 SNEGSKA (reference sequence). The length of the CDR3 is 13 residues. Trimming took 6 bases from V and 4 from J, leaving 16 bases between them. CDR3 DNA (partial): TGCAGTGCCCGCGGGCCTAGTGAGTACGAG. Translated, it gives CSARGPSEYE. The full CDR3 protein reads CSARGPSEYEQYF.

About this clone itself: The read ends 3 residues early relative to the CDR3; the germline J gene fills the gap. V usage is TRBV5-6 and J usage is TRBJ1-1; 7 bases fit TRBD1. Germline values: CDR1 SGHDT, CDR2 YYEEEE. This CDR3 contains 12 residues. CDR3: CASSRGPSSAFF. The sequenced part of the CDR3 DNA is TGTGCCAGCAGCAGGGGGCCAAGTTCA.

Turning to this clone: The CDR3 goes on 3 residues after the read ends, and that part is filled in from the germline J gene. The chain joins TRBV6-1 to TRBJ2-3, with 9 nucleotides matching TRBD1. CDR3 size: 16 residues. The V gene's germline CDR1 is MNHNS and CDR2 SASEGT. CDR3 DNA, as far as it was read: TGTGCCAGCAGTGGTCCGGGACAGGGTTTTAATCAGCCG. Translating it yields CASSGPGQGFNQP. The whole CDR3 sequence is CASSGPGQGFNQPQYF.

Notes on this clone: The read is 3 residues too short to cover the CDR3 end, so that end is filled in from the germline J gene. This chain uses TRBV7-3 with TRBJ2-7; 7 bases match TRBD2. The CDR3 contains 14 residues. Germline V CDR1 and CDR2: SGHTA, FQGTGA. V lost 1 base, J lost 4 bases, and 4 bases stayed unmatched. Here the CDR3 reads CASSLSGSQYEQYF. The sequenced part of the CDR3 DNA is TGTGCCAGCAGCTTAAGCGGGAGTCAGTACGAG. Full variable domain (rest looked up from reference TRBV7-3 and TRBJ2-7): GAGVSQTPSNKVTEKGKYVELRCDPISGHTALYWYRQSLGQGPEFLIYFQGTGAADDSGLPNDRFFAVRPEGSVSTLKIQRTERGDSAVYLCASSLSGSQYEQYFGPGTRLTVT.